The clone carrying this T cell receptor (beta chain) occurred a few times. Its cognate antigen is unknown. Germline lookup yields CDR1 GTSNPN and CDR2 SVGIG (reference sequence). The CDR3 sequence is 13 residues long. Trimming took 4 bases from V and 5 from J; bases not matched to a gene: 5. The sample comes from a study of beta chain features in type 1 diabetes. CD45RO/CCR7/CD25/CD127/CD95/CD27 separated CD4+ naive, central memory, regulatory and stem cell-like memory cells by sorting. Sorted populations all had greater than 95% purity. Broader study findings: Among patients with Type 1 diabetes, TCRB CDR3s were moderately but significantly shorter in every one of the four CD4+ subsets.

What was sequenced were expressed TCRB transcripts, since all of the isolated RNA had been reverse transcribed. TCRdb's table, derived via immunoSEQ multiplex PCR, lists solely in-frame clones and lacks some. Seen here are about 700,000 clones, around an eighth observed once, and the top ten hold less than 0.025%. The rearrangement uses TRBV30 and TRBJ1-5, with 7 bases fitting TRBD1. What was sequenced was naive CD4+ T cells from blood. This sequence was found in a man younger than 35 with type 1 diabetes. In DNA form, the CDR3 reads TGTGCCTGGACAGGGGGTATGGATCAGCCCCAGCATTTT. It translates to CAWTGGMDQPQHF.